This passage covers 25 T cell receptor beta chains from one sample sequenced in a study of OX40 agonist ivuxolimab in advanced cancers. Generated by immunoSEQ multiplex PCR, the TCRdb table keeps only in-frame clones and is missing some. The table lists 65,000 to 95,000 clones, 88% of them singletons. Sequenced material: CD4+ or CD8+ T cells sorted from blood, taken in a trial of the OX40 agonist ivuxolimab. Receptors were obtained from an adult with an advanced solid tumor such as melanoma, head and neck, liver or kidney cancer.

The V call is TRBV13, the J call TRBJ1-1, with TRBD1 as a possible D gene (6 bases). The CDR3 consists of 14 residues. Germline loops: CDR1 PRHDT, CDR2 FYEKMQ (reference sequence). V was clipped by 4 bases and J by 5 bases, with 14 bases between them. CDR3 bases: TGTGCCAGCAGCTCCTCGACAGGATCGACTGAAGCTTTCTTT. It encodes CASSSSTGSTEAFF.

The gene calls are TRBV5-5 and TRBJ2-1; 10 bases are a match to TRBD2. Trimming took 2 bases from V and 2 from J; bases not matched to a gene: 1. CDR1 is SGHKS, CDR2 YYEKEE, per germline (reference sequence). The CDR3 covers 15 residues. The CDR3 coding sequence is TGTGCCAGCAGCTTACTAGCGGGACCCTACAATGAGCAGTTCTTC. Residues: CASSLLAGPYNEQFF. Drawing the rest from reference TRBV5-5 and TRBJ2-1, the complete variable domain is DAGVTQSPTHLIKTRGQQVTLRCSPISGHKSVSWYQQVLGQGPQFIFQYYEKEERGRGNFPDRFSARQFPNYSSELNVNALLLGDSALYLCASSLLAGPYNEQFFGPGTRLTVL.

The chain links TRBV18 to TRBJ1-4, with 7 positions matching TRBD1. Germline V lookup: CDR1 KGHSH, CDR2 LQKENI. Trimming cost V 6 bases and J 4 bases; bases outside gene matches: 5. The CDR3 runs to 14 residues. CDR3 DNA sequence: TGTGCCAGCTCCCGGGGGACAGTTAATGAAAAACTGTTTTTT. It specifies CASSRGTVNEKLFF.

This chain links TRBV30 with TRBJ2-5, with TRBD2 matching 11 bases. The junction had 8 bases not matched to a gene; V was cut back by 6 bases and J by 5 bases. CDR3 length: 14 amino acids. Germline CDR1 is GTSNPN and CDR2 is SVGIG (reference sequence). CDR3 nucleotides: TGTGCCTGCCCGGGACTAGCGGAGGGGGAGACCCAGTACTTC. It yields the protein CACPGLAEGETQYF.

The chain has TRBV4-1 and TRBJ2-1; D possibly corresponds to TRBD1 (7 bases). This CDR3 contains 15 residues. Germline values: CDR1 MGHRA, CDR2 YSYEKL. V lost 0 bases and J 5 bases, leaving 11 bases between the germline ends. The CDR3 nucleotides are TGCGCCAGCAGCCAAGAGGGGGGACAGCACAATGAGCAGTTCTTC. Encoded protein: CASSQEGGQHNEQFF.

V usage is TRBV21-1 and J usage is TRBJ2-7; no check of the table's D call, TRBD1, against the DNA was made. TRBV21-1 is noted as a pseudogene. The CDR3 is 16 residues long. This CDR3 is CASSFPPGTVSYEQYF. Written as DNA, the CDR3 is TGTGCCAGCAGCTTTCCACCCGGGACAGTCTCCTACGAGCAGTACTTC.

The chain uses TRBV10-1 and TRBJ2-7; 10 positions agree with TRBD1. V lost 7 bases and J lost 5; bases outside the gene matches: 11. The CDR3 covers 15 residues. The V gene's germline CDR1 is WNHNN and CDR2 SYGVQD (reference sequence). The DNA of the CDR3 is TGCGCCAGCAACCCTCGGGGACAGGGGATCCACGAGCAGTACTTC. This translates into CASNPRGQGIHEQYF.

This clone was recorded a few times. The chain has TRBV10-3 and TRBJ2-2, with D possibly TRBD1 on 6 matching bases. Germline-derived CDR1 and CDR2 are ENHRY and SYGVKD. The CDR3 spans 14 residues. The V end lost 5 bases, the J end lost 2 bases, and 9 bases lay between the germline ends. In DNA, the CDR3 is TGTGCCATCAGTAAGGACAGTAACACCGGGGAGCTGTTTTTT. Its translation: CAISKDSNTGELFF.

On this clone: Mismatch with germline at one junction end may stem from a read error. The chain links TRBV7-7 to TRBJ2-2, with 11 positions matching TRBD2. Germline-derived CDR1 and CDR2 are SSHAT and FNYEAQ (reference sequence). The CDR3 extends over 15 amino acids. CDR3 sequence: CASSSTSGTAGELFF. The CDR3 DNA is TGTGCTAGCAGCTCGACTAGCGGGACCGCCGGGGAGCTGTTTTTT.

This chain uses TRBV28 with TRBJ2-7; D might be TRBD1 or TRBD2, each matching 6 bases. The germline V gene has CDR1 MDHEN and CDR2 SYDVKM. CDR3 length: 12 amino acids. This CDR3 is CAVRGRVYEQYF. Here the CDR3 DNA reads TGTGCGGTACGGGGGCGAGTGTACGAGCAGTACTTC.

The chain is built from TRBV5-1 and TRBJ1-1; the D gene is possibly TRBD1 (5 bases). Looked up from germline, CDR1 is SGHRS and CDR2 is YFSETQ. V was shortened by 7 bases and J by 3 bases, with 16 bases between the two germline ends. The CDR3 runs 14 residues. The CDR3 region has the DNA TGCGCCAGCGCCCCAAGCAGGGCGGACACTGAAGCTTTCTTT. As protein: CASAPSRADTEAFF.

The chain uses TRBV5-4 and TRBJ2-5, with 11 bases matching TRBD2. Unmatched junction bases numbered 3, after V lost 0 bases and J lost 5 bases. CDR3 length equals 15 residues. Germline V gene lookup returns CDR1 SGHNT and CDR2 YYREEE (reference sequence). DNA for the CDR3: TGTGCCAGCAGCTTGGAAGCTAGCGGGAGGGAGACCCAGTACTTC. It is translated as CASSLEASGRETQYF. The entire variable domain, with the rest obtained from reference TRBV5-4 and TRBJ2-5, is as follows: ETGVTQSPTHLIKTRGQQVTLRCSSQSGHNTVSWYQQALGQGPQFIFQYYREEENGRGNFPPRFSGLQFPNYSSELNVNALELDDSALYLCASSLEASGRETQYFGPGTRLLVL.

The gene calls are TRBV7-2 and TRBJ2-3; 10 nucleotides align to TRBD2. The V gene's germline CDR1 is SGHTA and CDR2 FQGNSA. This CDR3 contains 16 residues. Germline trimming cut 4 bases from V and 0 bases from J; bases unmatched to any gene: 4. This CDR3 reads CASSSTSGSSTDTQYF. The CDR3 DNA follows: TGTGCCAGCAGCTCGACTAGCGGGTCTAGCACAGATACGCAGTATTTT.

The V call is TRBV30, the J call TRBJ2-3; 11 bases fit TRBD2. This CDR3 spans 14 amino acids. The germline V gene has CDR1 GTSNPN and CDR2 SVGIG (reference sequence). The ends lost 2 bases at V and 6 bases at J; junction bases unmatched: 4. The CDR3 protein is CAWSLSSGRDTQYF. The CDR3 coding sequence is TGTGCCTGGAGTTTGTCTAGCGGGAGGGATACGCAGTATTTT.

This sequence joins TRBV7-2 and TRBJ1-1; D unclear. Germline V gives CDR1 SGHTA, CDR2 FQGNSA. The CDR3 extends over 13 amino acids. V was shortened by 9 bases and J by 0 bases, with 11 bases between the two germline ends. The CDR3 region has the DNA TGTGCCAGTTTCCAGACATTGAACACTGAAGCTTTCTTT. Amino acid sequence: CASFQTLNTEAFF.

This chain connects TRBV9 to TRBJ2-3; TRBD2 is a possible D gene (5 bases). Germline assignment: CDR1 SGDLS and CDR2 YYNGEE. The CDR3 has 15 residues. V was clipped by 0 bases and J by 0 bases, with 8 bases between them. The CDR3 spells CASSVGRASTDTQYF. The CDR3 DNA follows: TGTGCCAGCAGCGTAGGGCGGGCTAGCACAGATACGCAGTATTTT.

This rearrangement joins TRBV18 to TRBJ2-7; D ambiguous. Germline V gives CDR1 KGHSH, CDR2 LQKENI. The length of the CDR3 is 14 residues. With 3 bases removed from V and 1 base from J, the gap between germline ends came to 10 bases. CDR3 DNA: TGTGCCAGCTCACCTGAAGCTGATTCCTACGAGCAGTACTTC. Amino acid sequence: CASSPEADSYEQYF.

In its sample, this clone was seen once. J is TRBJ1-2 and V is TRBV21-1. TRBV21-1 is listed as a pseudogene. The CDR3 spans 15 residues. CDR3 residues: CASTLLDGTNYGYTF. The CDR3 DNA is TGTGCCAGCACCTTGCTCGACGGTACTAACTATGGCTACACCTTC.

The V and J genes are TRBV5-4 and TRBJ1-4; D gene ambiguous. CDR1 is SGHNT, CDR2 YYREEE, per germline (reference sequence). The CDR3 extends over 15 amino acids. Trimming removed 0 bases from V and 5 bases from J, with 11 bases in between. The CDR3 nucleotides are TGTGCCAGCAGCTTGGCCAAAGGTGAAAATGAAAAACTGTTTTTT. It specifies CASSLAKGENEKLFF.

This sequence joins TRBV7-2 and TRBJ1-6; 9 bases are a match to TRBD1. The CDR3 totals 15 residues. With 1 base clipped from V and 7 bases from J, the junction kept 2 bases outside the gene matches. Germline V CDR1 and CDR2: SGHTA, FQGNSA. CDR3 region: CASSLDRGRNSPLHF. CDR3 DNA: TGTGCCAGCAGCTTAGACAGGGGGCGGAATTCACCCCTCCACTTT.

This clone was seen only a few times. J is TRBJ1-2 and V is TRBV29-1, with D unresolved. The CDR3 length is 12 residues. Trimming pared 7 bases from V and 6 bases from J, leaving 15 bases between. Germline CDR1 is SQVTM and CDR2 is ANQGSEA. The chain's CDR3 is CSGSNEGHGYTF. CDR3 sequence (DNA): TGCAGCGGGTCAAACGAAGGGCATGGCTACACCTTC. The whole variable domain, remainder taken from reference TRBV29-1 and TRBJ1-2, is SAVISQKPSRDICQRGTSLTIQCQVDSQVTMMFWYRQQPGQSLTLIATANQGSEATYESGFVIDKFPISRPNLTFSTLTVSNMSPEDSSIYLCSGSNEGHGYTFGSGTRLTVV.

The V and J genes are TRBV19 and TRBJ1-5, with D possibly TRBD1 on 5 matching bases. V shed 7 bases and J shed 2 bases, with 15 bases lying between them. CDR1 and CDR2 (germline): LNHDA, SQIVND (reference sequence). The CDR3 runs 15 residues. The CDR3: CASTPGRVGNQPQHF. The CDR3 bases are TGTGCCAGTACCCCAGGGAGGGTGGGCAATCAGCCCCAGCATTTT.

J is TRBJ1-2 and V is TRBV25-1; D call uncertain. The V gene's germline CDR1 is MGHDK and CDR2 SYGVNS. The CDR3 has 15 amino acids. Trimming shortened V by 4 bases and J by 2 bases, and 14 bases separated the two germline ends. The CDR3 DNA is TGTGCCAGCAGTGTAGGAGGGCTATTCAACTATGGCTACACCTTC. It translates to CASSVGGLFNYGYTF.

The chain has TRBV14 and TRBJ1-2; D not resolved. Trimming pared 3 bases from V and 6 bases from J, leaving 14 bases between. This CDR3 comprises 14 residues. Per the germline V gene, CDR1 is SGHDN and CDR2 is FVKESK. DNA of the CDR3: TGTGCCAGCAGCCATGGGTGGGCGCCCCATGGCTACACCTTC. This codes for CASSHGWAPHGYTF.

The rearrangement uses TRBV5-1 and TRBJ1-5; 8 bases match TRBD1. The V gene's germline CDR1 is SGHRS and CDR2 YFSETQ. This CDR3 has 15 residues. V was clipped by 0 bases and J by 7 bases; unmatched bases: 6. The CDR3 sequence is CASSLDGQGGQPQHF. As DNA, the CDR3 is TGCGCCAGCAGCTTGGACGGACAGGGCGGGCAGCCCCAGCATTTT. The full variable domain, with the rest looked up from reference TRBV5-1 and TRBJ1-5, is KAGVTQTPRYLIKTRGQQVTLSCSPISGHRSVSWYQQTPGQGLQFLFEYFSETQRNKGNFPGRFSGRQFSNSRSEMNVSTLELGDSALYLCASSLDGQGGQPQHFGDGTRLSIL.